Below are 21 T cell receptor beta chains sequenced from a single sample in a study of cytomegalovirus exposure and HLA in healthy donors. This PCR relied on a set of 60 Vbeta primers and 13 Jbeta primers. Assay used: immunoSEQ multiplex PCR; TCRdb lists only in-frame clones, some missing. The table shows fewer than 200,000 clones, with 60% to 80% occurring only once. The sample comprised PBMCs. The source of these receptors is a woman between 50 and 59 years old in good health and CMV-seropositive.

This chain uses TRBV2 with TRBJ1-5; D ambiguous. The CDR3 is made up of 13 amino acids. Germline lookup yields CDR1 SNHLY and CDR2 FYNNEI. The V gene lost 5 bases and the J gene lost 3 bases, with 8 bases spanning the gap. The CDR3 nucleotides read TGTGCCAGCAGTACAGACTACAATCAGCCCCAGCATTTT. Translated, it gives CASSTDYNQPQHF.

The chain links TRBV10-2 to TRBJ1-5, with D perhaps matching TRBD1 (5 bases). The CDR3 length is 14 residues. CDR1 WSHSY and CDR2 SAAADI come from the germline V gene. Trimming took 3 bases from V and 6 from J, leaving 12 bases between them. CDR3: CASSDPGWVQPQHF. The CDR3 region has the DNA TGCGCCAGCAGTGACCCAGGGTGGGTTCAGCCCCAGCATTTT.

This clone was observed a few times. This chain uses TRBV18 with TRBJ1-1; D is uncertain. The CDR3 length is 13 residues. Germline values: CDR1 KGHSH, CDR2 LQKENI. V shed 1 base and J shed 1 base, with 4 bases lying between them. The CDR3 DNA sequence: TGTGCCAGCTCACCACTCGGGAACACTGAAGCTTTCTTT. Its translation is CASSPLGNTEAFF.

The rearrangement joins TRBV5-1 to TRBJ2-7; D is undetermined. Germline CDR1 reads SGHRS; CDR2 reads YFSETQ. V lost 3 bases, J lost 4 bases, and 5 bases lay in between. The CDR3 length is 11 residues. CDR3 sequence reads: CASSSEYEQYF. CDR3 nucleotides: TGCGCCAGCAGCTCAGAATACGAGCAGTACTTC.

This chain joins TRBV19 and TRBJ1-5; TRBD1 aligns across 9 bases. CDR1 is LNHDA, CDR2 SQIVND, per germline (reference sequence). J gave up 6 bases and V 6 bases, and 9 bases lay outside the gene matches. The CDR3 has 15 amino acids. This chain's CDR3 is CASSPDRGSSQPQHF. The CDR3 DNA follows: TGTGCCAGTAGCCCGGACAGGGGCTCTAGTCAGCCCCAGCATTTT.

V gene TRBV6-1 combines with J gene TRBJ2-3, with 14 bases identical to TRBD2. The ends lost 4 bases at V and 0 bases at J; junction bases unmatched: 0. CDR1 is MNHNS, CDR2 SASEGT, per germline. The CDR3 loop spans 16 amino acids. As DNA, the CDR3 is TGTGCCAGCAGTGGGACTAGCGGGGGGAGCACAGATACGCAGTATTTT. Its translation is CASSGTSGGSTDTQYF.

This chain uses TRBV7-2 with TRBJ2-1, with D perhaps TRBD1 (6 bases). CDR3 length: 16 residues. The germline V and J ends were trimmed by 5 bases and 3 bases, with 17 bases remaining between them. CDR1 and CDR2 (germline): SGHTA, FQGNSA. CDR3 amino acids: CASSPQGHTLYNEQFF. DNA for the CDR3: TGTGCCAGCAGCCCCCAGGGACATACCCTCTACAATGAGCAGTTCTTC.

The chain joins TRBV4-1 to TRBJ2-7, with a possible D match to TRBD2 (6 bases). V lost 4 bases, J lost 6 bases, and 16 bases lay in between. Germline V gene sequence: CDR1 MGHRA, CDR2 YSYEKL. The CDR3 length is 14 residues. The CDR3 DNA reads TGCGCCAGCAGCCCCCGGGAGAGGGGAGGCGAGCAGTACTTC. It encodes CASSPRERGGEQYF.

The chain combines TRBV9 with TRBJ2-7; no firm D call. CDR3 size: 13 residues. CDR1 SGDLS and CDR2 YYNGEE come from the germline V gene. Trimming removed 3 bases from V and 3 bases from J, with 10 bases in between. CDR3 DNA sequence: TGTGCCAGCAGCGCGAAGCGACTCTACGAGCAGTACTTC. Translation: CASSAKRLYEQYF.

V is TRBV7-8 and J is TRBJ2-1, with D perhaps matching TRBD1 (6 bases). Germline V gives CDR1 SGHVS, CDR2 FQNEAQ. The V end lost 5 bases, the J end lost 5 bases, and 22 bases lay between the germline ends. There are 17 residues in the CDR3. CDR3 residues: CASSPRGYDAGDNEQFF. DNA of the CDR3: TGTGCCAGCAGCCCAAGAGGTTACGACGCAGGGGACAATGAGCAGTTCTTC. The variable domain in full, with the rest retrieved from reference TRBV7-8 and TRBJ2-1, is GAGVSQSPRYKVAKRGQDVALRCDPISGHVSLFWYQQALGQGPEFLTYFQNEAQLDKSGLPSDRFFAERPEGSVSTLKIQRTQQEDSAVYLCASSPRGYDAGDNEQFFGPGTRLTVL.

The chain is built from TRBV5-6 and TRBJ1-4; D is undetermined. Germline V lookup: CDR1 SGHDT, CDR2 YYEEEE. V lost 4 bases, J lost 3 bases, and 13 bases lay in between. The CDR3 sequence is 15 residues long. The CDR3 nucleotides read TGTGCCAGCAGCCCGAAGCTGGCGGCTAATGAAAAACTGTTTTTT. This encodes CASSPKLAANEKLFF.

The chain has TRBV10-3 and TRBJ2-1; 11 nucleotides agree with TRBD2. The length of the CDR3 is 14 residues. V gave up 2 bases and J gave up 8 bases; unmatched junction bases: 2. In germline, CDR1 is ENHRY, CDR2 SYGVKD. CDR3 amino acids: CAISEPSGRYEQFF. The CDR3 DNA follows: TGTGCCATCAGTGAGCCTAGCGGGAGGTATGAGCAGTTCTTC.

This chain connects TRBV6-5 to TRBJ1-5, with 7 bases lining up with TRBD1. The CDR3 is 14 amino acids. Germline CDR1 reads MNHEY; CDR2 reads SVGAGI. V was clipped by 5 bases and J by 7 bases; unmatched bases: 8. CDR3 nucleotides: TGTGCCAGCAGTCCGACAGGGCCCTGGCAGCCCCAGCATTTT. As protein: CASSPTGPWQPQHF.

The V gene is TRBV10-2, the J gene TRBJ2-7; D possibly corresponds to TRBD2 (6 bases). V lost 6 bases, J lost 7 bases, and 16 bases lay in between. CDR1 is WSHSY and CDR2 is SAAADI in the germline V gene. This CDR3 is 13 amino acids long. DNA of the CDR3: TGCGCCAGCAGCCAAGGGACTGACGGGGAGCAGTACTTC. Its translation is CASSQGTDGEQYF.

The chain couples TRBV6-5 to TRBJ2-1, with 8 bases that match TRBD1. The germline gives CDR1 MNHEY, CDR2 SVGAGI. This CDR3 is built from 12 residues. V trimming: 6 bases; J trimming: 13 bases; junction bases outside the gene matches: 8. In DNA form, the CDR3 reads TGTGCCAGCAGCCAATTGACAGGGGCCCAGTTCTTC. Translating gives CASSQLTGAQFF.

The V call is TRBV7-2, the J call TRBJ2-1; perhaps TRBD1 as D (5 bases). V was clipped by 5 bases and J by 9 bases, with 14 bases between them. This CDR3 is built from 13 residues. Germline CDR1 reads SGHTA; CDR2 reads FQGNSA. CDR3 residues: CASSPQVFSEQFF. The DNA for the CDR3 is TGTGCCAGCAGCCCACAGGTATTCAGTGAGCAGTTCTTC.

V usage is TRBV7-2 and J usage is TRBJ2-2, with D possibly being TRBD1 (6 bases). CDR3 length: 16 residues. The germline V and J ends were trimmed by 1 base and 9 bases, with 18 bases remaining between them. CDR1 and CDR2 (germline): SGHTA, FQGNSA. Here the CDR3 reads CASSLDGGWEGRELFF. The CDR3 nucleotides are TGTGCCAGCAGCTTAGATGGGGGCTGGGAAGGCCGGGAGCTGTTTTTT.

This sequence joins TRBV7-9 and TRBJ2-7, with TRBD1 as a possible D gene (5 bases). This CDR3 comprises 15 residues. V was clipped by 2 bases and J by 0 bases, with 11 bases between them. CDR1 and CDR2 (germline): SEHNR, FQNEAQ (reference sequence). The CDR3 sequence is CASSLWGTSSYEQYV. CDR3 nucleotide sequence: TGTGCCAGCAGCTTATGGGGCACGAGCTCCTACGAGCAGTACGTC.

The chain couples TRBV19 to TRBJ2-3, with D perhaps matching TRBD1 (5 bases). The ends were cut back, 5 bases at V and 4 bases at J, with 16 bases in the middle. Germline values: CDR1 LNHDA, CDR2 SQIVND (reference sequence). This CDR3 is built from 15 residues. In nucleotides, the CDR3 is TGTGCCAGTAGTCCCGGCCGGCAGGGCGCAGATACGCAGTATTTT. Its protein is CASSPGRQGADTQYF.

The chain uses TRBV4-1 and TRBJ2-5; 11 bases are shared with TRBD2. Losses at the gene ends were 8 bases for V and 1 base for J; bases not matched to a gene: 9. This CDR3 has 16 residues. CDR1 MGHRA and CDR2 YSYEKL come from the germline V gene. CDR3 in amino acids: CASRLTLAGGQETQYF. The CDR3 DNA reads TGCGCCAGCCGATTAACTCTAGCGGGAGGCCAAGAGACCCAGTACTTC.

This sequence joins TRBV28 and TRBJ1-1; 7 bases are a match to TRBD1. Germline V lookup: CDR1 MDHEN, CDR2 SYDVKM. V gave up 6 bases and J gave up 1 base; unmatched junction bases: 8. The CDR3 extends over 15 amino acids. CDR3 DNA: TGTGCCAGCAGCCGACAGGGTCCACAGAACACTGAAGCTTTCTTT. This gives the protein CASSRQGPQNTEAFF.